Below, 26 T cell receptor beta chains from the same sample are listed, as sequenced in a study of shared clonotypes between healthy human individuals (dated by TCRdb to the early 2020s). CD8 naive samples were CD45RO-negative cells positively selected for CCR7, giving a CD45RA+CCR7+ population that excluded TemRA cells. Libraries came from the immunoSEQ multiplex PCR assay. TCRdb limited this immuneACCESS table to in-frame rearrangements with V and J called. A share of clones is missing; checked studies link under half to unresolved V genes, and the rest is unexplained. Recorded for this sample are about 2,200,000 clones; 85% to 95% of them occurred a single time. Of the sample, over 1.5% falls within the top ten clones. Input material: naive CD8+ T cells from PBMCs. According to the study, the label for this sample's cell subset or site signals: CD45RA+CCR7+. The receptors stem from a man in his late teens or twenties in good health. Some clones in this sample may be carry-over from other donors' samples.

The rearrangement links TRBV18 to TRBJ1-1; D is perhaps TRBD1 (5 bases). Trimming left V 2 bases short and J 6 bases short, with 16 bases between. Germline lookup yields CDR1 KGHSH and CDR2 LQKENI. The CDR3 is 15 amino acids. DNA for the CDR3: TGTGCCAGCTCACCAGGGGACTTAGACCTTCCTGAAGCTTTCTTT. It translates to CASSPGDLDLPEAFF.

V gene TRBV6-1 combines with J gene TRBJ1-2; a weak D match, TRBD1 (6 bases). Germline CDR1 MNHNS, CDR2 SASEGT. Deletions cut 8 bases from V and 2 bases from J, with 18 bases between. The CDR3 contains 15 residues. The CDR3 sequence: CASGGQGRVNYGYTF. CDR3 bases: TGTGCCAGCGGAGGGCAGGGGCGTGTCAACTATGGCTACACCTTC.

The chain employs TRBV7-9 and TRBJ1-5, with a weak D call TRBD1 (6 bases). Trimming removed 10 bases from V and 7 bases from J, with 20 bases in between. The CDR3 has 14 amino acids. The germline V gene has CDR1 SEHNR and CDR2 FQNEAQ (reference sequence). CDR3 sequence reads: CATTRGGREQPQHF. The CDR3, as DNA: TGTGCCACCACCCGGGGGGGGCGAGAACAGCCCCAGCATTTT.

This sequence joins TRBV6-5 and TRBJ2-2; TRBD1 matches 9 bases. The CDR3 extends over 15 amino acids. V gave up 1 base and J gave up 7 bases; unmatched junction bases: 4. Germline values: CDR1 MNHEY, CDR2 SVGAGI. CDR3 residues: CASSYYRGPGGELFF. CDR3 sequence (DNA): TGTGCCAGCAGTTACTACAGGGGGCCCGGCGGGGAGCTGTTTTTT.

The rearrangement uses TRBV28 and TRBJ2-7; no reliable D call. CDR1 and CDR2 (germline): MDHEN, SYDVKM. V was clipped by 5 bases and J by 1 base, with 9 bases between them. This CDR3 is 13 amino acids long. The CDR3 bases are TGTGCCAGCAGTCCAATTCCATCCTACGAGCAGTACTTC. Protein sequence: CASSPIPSYEQYF. The complete variable domain, with remaining parts taken from reference TRBV28 and TRBJ2-7, reads DVKVTQSSRYLVKRTGEKVFLECVQDMDHENMFWYRQDPGLGLRLIYFSYDVKMKEKGDIPEGYSVSREKKERFSLILESASTNQTSMYLCASSPIPSYEQYFGPGTRLTVT.

The rearrangement joins TRBV6-5 to TRBJ2-6; 7 positions agree with TRBD1. CDR1 and CDR2 from the germline V gene are MNHEY and SVGAGI. V lost 6 bases to trimming and J lost 3 bases; unmatched junction nucleotides: 5. The CDR3 length is 15 residues. Here the CDR3 DNA reads TGTGCCAGCAGCTCTGGACAGGTTGGGGCCAACGTCCTGACTTTC. Translating gives CASSSGQVGANVLTF.

The CDR3 DNA reads as TGTGCCAGCAGCCCTCCGAGACTAGCGGGGTCGGGGGAGCAGTTCTTC. Protein: CASSPPRLAGSGEQFF. This chain uses TRBV13 with TRBJ2-1, with 11 bases that match TRBD2. Germline V gene lookup returns CDR1 PRHDT and CDR2 FYEKMQ (reference sequence). The CDR3 loop spans 16 amino acids. V dropped 5 bases and J dropped 10; count of bases not matched to a gene: 13. The whole variable domain, filled in from reference TRBV13 and TRBJ2-1, reads AAGVIQSPRHLIKEKRETATLKCYPIPRHDTVYWYQQGPGQDPQFLISFYEKMQSDKGSIPDRFSAQQFSDYHSELNMSSLELGDSALYFCASSPPRLAGSGEQFFGPGTRLTVL.

The chain is built from TRBV30 and TRBJ1-4; no firm D call. The ends were cut back, 4 bases at V and 7 bases at J, with 10 bases in the middle. CDR1 GTSNPN and CDR2 SVGIG come from the germline V gene (reference sequence). The CDR3 contains 12 residues. CDR3 nucleotides: TGTGCCTGGAAGGGTTTGGGTGAAAAACTGTTTTTT. Protein product: CAWKGLGEKLFF.

This clone was seen a single time. CDR3 coding DNA: TGTGCCAGCAGTCCCTCGACAGGGGCCTTTTCCTACGAGCAGTACTTC. Translated, it gives CASSPSTGAFSYEQYF. The chain links TRBV27 to TRBJ2-7, with 8 bases that match TRBD1. The CDR3 is made up of 16 amino acids. Germline CDR1 MNHEY, CDR2 SMNVEV (reference sequence). V shed 5 bases and J 1 base; nucleotides not matched to a gene: 10.

V and J are TRBV7-9 and TRBJ1-1; no reliable D call. V lost 5 bases to trimming and J lost 1 base, with 8 bases between them. CDR1 is SEHNR, CDR2 FQNEAQ, per germline (reference sequence). The CDR3 runs to 13 residues. Here the CDR3 DNA reads TGTGCCAGCAGCGTGAGGGAGAACACTGAAGCTTTCTTT. This translates into CASSVRENTEAFF.

CDR3 DNA: TGTGCCAGCAGCCACCTGGAGGGGGGTGAGCAGTTCTTC. Its translation: CASSHLEGGEQFF. V is TRBV27 and J is TRBJ2-1; possibly TRBD1 or TRBD2 for D (6 bases each). CDR3 length equals 13 residues. Germline lookup yields CDR1 MNHEY and CDR2 SMNVEV (reference sequence). V was clipped by 6 bases and J by 9 bases, with 15 bases between them.

The chain recombines TRBV5-1 with TRBJ2-7, with D hard to call. V lost 1 base to trimming and J lost 5 bases, with 7 bases between them. The CDR3 extends over 12 amino acids. Germline V lookup: CDR1 SGHRS, CDR2 YFSETQ. CDR3 bases: TGCGCCAGCAGCTTGCGACGGGACGAGCAGTACTTC. This codes for CASSLRRDEQYF.

V is TRBV9 and J is TRBJ2-1; perhaps TRBD2 as D (5 bases). The CDR3 sequence is 14 residues long. The germline V gene encodes CDR1 SGDLS and CDR2 YYNGEE. Trimming took 4 bases from V and 2 from J, leaving 10 bases between them. The CDR3 protein is CASSIAPAYNEQFF. The DNA for the CDR3 is TGTGCCAGCAGCATAGCGCCCGCCTACAATGAGCAGTTCTTC.

On this clone: Within the sample, other DNA sequences also encode this same CDR3. CDR3 in amino acids: CASSVTGTSGNTIYF. The CDR3 nucleotides are TGTGCCAGCAGCGTAACCGGGACTTCAGGAAACACCATATATTTT. The chain links TRBV9 to TRBJ1-3, with a weak D call TRBD1 (5 bases). The germline gives CDR1 SGDLS, CDR2 YYNGEE. CDR3 length: 15 residues. Trimming cost V 1 base and J 4 bases, with 12 bases left between them.

The J gene is TRBJ1-3, the V gene TRBV4-1, with D perhaps TRBD1 (5 bases). The CDR3 has 15 residues. The germline CDR1 and CDR2 sequences are MGHRA and YSYEKL. Deletions cut 5 bases from V and 4 bases from J, with 15 bases between. The CDR3 reads CASSLGASAGNTIYF. As DNA, the CDR3 is TGCGCCAGCAGCTTAGGGGCCTCGGCGGGAAACACCATATATTTT.

The genes are TRBV2 and TRBJ2-1; 8 bases are a match to TRBD2. The CDR3 extends over 16 amino acids. V was clipped by 7 bases and J by 6 bases; unmatched bases: 14. Germline lookup yields CDR1 SNHLY and CDR2 FYNNEI. The CDR3, as DNA: TGTGCCAGCAAAACTCGGGGGACTAGACATGCCAATGAGCAGTTCTTC. Protein product: CASKTRGTRHANEQFF.

This clone has just one count. The chain's CDR3 is CASSPMGGRVAKNIQYF. CDR3 DNA sequence: TGTGCCAGCTCACCTATGGGCGGGAGAGTGGCCAAAAACATTCAGTACTTC. The chain combines TRBV18 with TRBJ2-4; 7 positions match TRBD2. This CDR3 region has 17 residues. Germline V CDR1 and CDR2: KGHSH, LQKENI. V was clipped by 3 bases and J by 1 base; unmatched bases: 9.

CDR3 loop: CASTERSLAAYEQYF. DNA for the CDR3: TGTGCCAGCACCGAGAGGTCGCTAGCGGCCTACGAGCAGTACTTC. The chain has TRBV2 and TRBJ2-7; 7 bases match TRBD2. CDR1 is SNHLY and CDR2 is FYNNEI in the germline V gene. The CDR3 sequence is 15 residues long. V lost 7 bases to trimming and J lost 2 bases; unmatched junction nucleotides: 11.

The V and J genes are TRBV28 and TRBJ2-7, with 11 nucleotides matching TRBD1. The CDR3 totals 14 residues. Trimming at V came to 5 bases and at J to 7 bases, leaving 7 bases not matched to a gene. Per the germline V gene, CDR1 is MDHEN and CDR2 is SYDVKM. The CDR3 reads CASSGGTGGFEQYF. DNA of the CDR3: TGTGCCAGCAGTGGGGGGACAGGGGGATTTGAGCAGTACTTC. Full variable domain (remainder filled in from reference TRBV28 and TRBJ2-7): DVKVTQSSRYLVKRTGEKVFLECVQDMDHENMFWYRQDPGLGLRLIYFSYDVKMKEKGDIPEGYSVSREKKERFSLILESASTNQTSMYLCASSGGTGGFEQYFGPGTRLTVT.

This chain links TRBV7-9 with TRBJ2-7; TRBD2 aligns across 7 bases. J was trimmed by 4 bases and V by 7 bases; bases with no gene match: 13. CDR1 and CDR2 from the germline V gene are SEHNR and FQNEAQ (reference sequence). This CDR3 has 15 amino acids. In nucleotides, the CDR3 is TGTGCCAGCACCCCAGGCTGGGGGGGAGCTTACGAGCAGTACTTC. It yields the protein CASTPGWGGAYEQYF.

The CDR3 region is CSVLKSGMSGYTF. The CDR3, as DNA: TGCAGCGTTCTTAAGTCAGGAATGTCGGGCTACACCTTC. This chain links TRBV29-1 with TRBJ1-2; D ambiguous. Trimming took 5 bases from V and 8 from J, leaving 18 bases between them. The germline V gene encodes CDR1 SQVTM and CDR2 ANQGSEA. CDR3 size: 13 residues.

The chain employs TRBV7-9 and TRBJ1-2, with 7 positions matching TRBD1. The CDR3 contains 15 residues. Trimming cost V 5 bases and J 3 bases; bases outside gene matches: 9. Germline CDR1 SEHNR, CDR2 FQNEAQ (reference sequence). The CDR3 coding sequence is TGTGCCAGCAGCAGGGCAGGGGGAACCGACTATGGCTACACCTTC. Its protein product is CASSRAGGTDYGYTF.

This clone appeared a single time. This chain joins TRBV19 and TRBJ2-1, with 13 bases that match TRBD2. V lost 5 bases and J lost 0; bases outside the gene matches: 10. Looked up from germline, CDR1 is LNHDA and CDR2 is SQIVND (reference sequence). CDR3 length equals 19 residues. The CDR3 is CASSASLAGGLPSYNEQFF. The CDR3, as DNA: TGTGCCAGTAGTGCCTCACTAGCGGGAGGGCTCCCCTCCTACAATGAGCAGTTCTTC. Full variable domain (outside the CDR3, taken from reference TRBV19 and TRBJ2-1): DGGITQSPKYLFRKEGQNVTLSCEQNLNHDAMYWYRQDPGQGLRLIYYSQIVNDFQKGDIAEGYSVSREKKESFPLTVTSAQKNPTAFYLCASSASLAGGLPSYNEQFFGPGTRLTVL.

V gene TRBV10-3 combines with J gene TRBJ2-2, with 7 bases matching TRBD2. From germline, CDR1 is ENHRY and CDR2 SYGVKD. This CDR3 has 16 amino acids. V shed 8 bases, J shed 4 bases, and the junction held 13 bases outside the gene matches. The CDR3 region has the DNA TGTGCCATCGGACTCGAGGCGGGAGCGGGCACCGGGGAGCTGTTTTTT. This translates into CAIGLEAGAGTGELFF.

The gene calls are TRBV27 and TRBJ2-4; perhaps D is TRBD1 or TRBD2 (5 bases each). This CDR3 has 15 residues. CDR1 and CDR2 (germline): MNHEY, SMNVEV (reference sequence). V was pared by 0 bases and J by 9 bases, with 15 bases between. CDR3 in amino acids: CASSLSWVGGAIQYF. The CDR3 DNA sequence: TGTGCCAGCAGTTTATCTTGGGTTGGGGGTGCCATTCAGTACTTC.

This clone was detected only a few times. The chain links TRBV28 to TRBJ2-1; D unclear. The V end lost 6 bases, the J end lost 0 bases, and 9 bases lay between the germline ends. The CDR3 is made up of 14 amino acids. Germline V gene data show CDR1 as MDHEN and CDR2 as SYDVKM. The CDR3 is CASRVTSSYNEQFF. The DNA for the CDR3 is TGTGCCAGCAGGGTGACCAGCTCCTACAATGAGCAGTTCTTC.